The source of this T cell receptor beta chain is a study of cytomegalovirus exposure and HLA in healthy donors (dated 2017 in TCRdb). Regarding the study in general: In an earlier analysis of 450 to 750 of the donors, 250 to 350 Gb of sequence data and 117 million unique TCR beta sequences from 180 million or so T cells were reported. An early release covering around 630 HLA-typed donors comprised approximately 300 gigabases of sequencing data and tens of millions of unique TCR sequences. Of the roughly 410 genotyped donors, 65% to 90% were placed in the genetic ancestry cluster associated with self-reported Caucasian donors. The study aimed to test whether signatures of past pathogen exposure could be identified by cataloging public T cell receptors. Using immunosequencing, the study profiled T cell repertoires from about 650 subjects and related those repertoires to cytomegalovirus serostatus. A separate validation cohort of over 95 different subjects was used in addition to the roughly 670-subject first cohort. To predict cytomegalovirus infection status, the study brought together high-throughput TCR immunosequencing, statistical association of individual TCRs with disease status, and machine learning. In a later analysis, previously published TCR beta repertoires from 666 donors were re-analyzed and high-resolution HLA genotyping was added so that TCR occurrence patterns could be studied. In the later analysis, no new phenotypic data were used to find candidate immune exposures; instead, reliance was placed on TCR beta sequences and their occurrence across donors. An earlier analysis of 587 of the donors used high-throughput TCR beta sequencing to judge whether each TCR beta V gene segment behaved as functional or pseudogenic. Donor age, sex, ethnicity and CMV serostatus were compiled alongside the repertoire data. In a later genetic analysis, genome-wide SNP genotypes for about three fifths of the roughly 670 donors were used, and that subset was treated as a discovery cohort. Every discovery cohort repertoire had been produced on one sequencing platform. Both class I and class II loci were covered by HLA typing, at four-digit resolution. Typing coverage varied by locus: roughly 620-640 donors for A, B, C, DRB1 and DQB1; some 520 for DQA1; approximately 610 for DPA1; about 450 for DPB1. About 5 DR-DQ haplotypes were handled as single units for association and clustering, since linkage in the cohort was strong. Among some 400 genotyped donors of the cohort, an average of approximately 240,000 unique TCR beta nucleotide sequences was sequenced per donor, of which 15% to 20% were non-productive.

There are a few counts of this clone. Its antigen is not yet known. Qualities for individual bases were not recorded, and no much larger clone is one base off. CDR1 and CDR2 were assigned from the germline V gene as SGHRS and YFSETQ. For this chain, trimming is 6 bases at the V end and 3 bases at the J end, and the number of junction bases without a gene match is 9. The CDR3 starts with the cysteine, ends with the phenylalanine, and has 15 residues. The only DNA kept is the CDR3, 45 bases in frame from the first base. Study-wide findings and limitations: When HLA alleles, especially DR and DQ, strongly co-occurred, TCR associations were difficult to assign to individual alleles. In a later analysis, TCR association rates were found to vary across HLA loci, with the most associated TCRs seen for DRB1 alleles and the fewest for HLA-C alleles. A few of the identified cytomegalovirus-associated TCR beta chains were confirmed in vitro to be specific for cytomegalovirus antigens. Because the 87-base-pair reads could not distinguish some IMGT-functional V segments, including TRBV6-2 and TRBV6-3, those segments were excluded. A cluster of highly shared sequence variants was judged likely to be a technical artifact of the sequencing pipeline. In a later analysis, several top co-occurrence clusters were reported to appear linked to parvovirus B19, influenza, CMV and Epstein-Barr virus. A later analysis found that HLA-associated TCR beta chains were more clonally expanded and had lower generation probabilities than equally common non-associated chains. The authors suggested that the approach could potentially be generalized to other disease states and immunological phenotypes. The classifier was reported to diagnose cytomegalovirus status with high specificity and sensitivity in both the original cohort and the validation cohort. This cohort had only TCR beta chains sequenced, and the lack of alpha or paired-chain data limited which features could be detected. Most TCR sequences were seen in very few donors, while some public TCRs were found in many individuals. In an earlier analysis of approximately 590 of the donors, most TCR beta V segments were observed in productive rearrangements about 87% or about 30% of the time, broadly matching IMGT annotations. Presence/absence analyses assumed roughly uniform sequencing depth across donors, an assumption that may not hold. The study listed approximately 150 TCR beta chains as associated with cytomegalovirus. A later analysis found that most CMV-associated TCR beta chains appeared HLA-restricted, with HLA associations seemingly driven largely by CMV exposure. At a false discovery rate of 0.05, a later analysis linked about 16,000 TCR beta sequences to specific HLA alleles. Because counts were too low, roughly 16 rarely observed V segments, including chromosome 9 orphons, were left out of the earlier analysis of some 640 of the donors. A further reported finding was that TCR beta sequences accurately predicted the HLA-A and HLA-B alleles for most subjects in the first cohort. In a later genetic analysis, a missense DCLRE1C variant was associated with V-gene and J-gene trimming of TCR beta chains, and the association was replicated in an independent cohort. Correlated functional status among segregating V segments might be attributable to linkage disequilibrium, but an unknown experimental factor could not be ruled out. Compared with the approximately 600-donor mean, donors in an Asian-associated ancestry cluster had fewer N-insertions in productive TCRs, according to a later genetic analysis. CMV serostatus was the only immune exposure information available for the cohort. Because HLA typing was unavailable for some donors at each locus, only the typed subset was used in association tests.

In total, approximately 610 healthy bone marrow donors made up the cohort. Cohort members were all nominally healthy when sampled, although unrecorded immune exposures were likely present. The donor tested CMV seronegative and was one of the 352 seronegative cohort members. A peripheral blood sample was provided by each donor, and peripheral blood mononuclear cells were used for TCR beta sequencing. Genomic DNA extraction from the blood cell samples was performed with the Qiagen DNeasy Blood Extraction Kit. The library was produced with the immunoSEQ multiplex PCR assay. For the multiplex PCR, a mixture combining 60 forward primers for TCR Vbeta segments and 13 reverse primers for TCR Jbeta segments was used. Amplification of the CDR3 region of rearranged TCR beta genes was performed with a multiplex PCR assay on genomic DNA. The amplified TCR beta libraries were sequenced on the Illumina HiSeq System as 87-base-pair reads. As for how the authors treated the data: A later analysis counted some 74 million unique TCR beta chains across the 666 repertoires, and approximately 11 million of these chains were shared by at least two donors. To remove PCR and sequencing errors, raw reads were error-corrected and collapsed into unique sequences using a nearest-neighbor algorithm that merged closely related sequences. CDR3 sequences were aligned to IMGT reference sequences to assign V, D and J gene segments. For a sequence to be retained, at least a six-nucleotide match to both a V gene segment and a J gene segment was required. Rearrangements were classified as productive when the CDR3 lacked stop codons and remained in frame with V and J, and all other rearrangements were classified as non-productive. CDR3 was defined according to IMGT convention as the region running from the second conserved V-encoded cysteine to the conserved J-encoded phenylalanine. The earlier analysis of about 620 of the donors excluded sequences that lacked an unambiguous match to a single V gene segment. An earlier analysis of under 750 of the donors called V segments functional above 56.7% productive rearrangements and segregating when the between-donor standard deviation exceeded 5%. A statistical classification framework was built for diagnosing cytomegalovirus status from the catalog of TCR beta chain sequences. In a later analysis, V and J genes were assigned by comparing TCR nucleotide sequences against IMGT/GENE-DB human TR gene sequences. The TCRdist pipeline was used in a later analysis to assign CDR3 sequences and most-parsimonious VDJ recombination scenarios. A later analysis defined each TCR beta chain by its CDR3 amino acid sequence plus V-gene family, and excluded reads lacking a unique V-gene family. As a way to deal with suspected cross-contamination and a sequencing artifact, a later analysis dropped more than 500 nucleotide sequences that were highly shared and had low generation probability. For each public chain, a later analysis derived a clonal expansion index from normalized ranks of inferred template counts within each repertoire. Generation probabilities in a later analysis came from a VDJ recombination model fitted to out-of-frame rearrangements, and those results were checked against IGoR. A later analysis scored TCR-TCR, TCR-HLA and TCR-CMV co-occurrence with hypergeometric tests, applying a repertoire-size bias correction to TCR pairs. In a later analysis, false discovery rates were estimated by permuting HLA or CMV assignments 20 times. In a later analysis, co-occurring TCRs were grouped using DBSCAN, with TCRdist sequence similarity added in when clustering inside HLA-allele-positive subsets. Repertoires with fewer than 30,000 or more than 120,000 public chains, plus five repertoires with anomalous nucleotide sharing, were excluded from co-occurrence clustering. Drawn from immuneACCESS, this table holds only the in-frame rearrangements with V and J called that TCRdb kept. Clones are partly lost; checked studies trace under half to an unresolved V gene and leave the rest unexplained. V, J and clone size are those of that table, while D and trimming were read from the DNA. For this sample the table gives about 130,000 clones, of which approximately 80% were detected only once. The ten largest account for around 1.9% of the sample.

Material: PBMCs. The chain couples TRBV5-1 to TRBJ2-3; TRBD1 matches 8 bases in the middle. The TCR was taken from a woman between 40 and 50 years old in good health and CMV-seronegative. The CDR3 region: CASITGTGRTDTQYF. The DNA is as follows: TGCGCCAGCATTACCGGGACAGGAAGGACAGATACGCAGTATTTT.